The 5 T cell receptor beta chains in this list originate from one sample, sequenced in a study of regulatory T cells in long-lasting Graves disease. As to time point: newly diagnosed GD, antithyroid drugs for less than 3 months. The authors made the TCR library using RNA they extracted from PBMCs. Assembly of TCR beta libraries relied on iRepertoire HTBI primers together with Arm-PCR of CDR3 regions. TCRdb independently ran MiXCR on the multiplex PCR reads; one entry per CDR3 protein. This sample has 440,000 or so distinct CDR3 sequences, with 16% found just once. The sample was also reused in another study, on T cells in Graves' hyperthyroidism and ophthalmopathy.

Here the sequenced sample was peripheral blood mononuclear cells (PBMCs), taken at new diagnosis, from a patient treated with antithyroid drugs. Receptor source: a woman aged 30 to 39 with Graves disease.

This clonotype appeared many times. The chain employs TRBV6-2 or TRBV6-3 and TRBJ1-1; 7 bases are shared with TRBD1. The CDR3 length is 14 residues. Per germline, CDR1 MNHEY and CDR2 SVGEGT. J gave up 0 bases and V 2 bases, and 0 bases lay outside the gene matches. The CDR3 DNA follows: TGTGCCAGCAGTTACGGGACAGTGAACACTGAAGCTTTCTTT. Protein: CASSYGTVNTEAFF.

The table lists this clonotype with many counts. The CDR3 DNA reads as TGTGCCAGCAGCGCGGGGACTAGCGGGAGGAATGAGCAGTTCTTC. Translation gives CASSAGTSGRNEQFF. This chain joins TRBV3-1 and TRBJ2-1; 15 nucleotides align to TRBD2. This CDR3 has 15 amino acids. After removal of 5 bases from V and 7 bases from J, the junction contained 3 bases not matched to a gene. Germline V gene data show CDR1 as LGHDT and CDR2 as YNNKEL (reference sequence).

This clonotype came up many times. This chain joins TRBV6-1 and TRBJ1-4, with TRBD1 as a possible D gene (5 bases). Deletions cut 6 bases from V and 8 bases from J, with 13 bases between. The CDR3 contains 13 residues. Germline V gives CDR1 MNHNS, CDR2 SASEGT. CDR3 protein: CASSKTEREKLFF. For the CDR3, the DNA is TGTGCCAGCAGCAAGACAGAGAGGGAAAAACTGTTTTTT.

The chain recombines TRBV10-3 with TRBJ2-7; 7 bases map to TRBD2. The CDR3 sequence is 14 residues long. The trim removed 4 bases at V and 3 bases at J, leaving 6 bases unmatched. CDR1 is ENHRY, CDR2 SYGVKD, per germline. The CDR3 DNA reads TGTGCCATCAGTGGGCTAGCGGAGAGCTACGAGCAGTACTTC. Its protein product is CAISGLAESYEQYF.

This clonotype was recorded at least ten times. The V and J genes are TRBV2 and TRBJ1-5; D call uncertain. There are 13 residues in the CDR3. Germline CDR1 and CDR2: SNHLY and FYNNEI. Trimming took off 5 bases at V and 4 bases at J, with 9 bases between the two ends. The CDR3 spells CASSPQENQPQHF. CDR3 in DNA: TGTGCCAGCAGTCCCCAGGAAAATCAGCCCCAGCATTTT. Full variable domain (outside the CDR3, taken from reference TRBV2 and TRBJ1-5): EPEVTQTPSHQVTQMGQEVILRCVPISNHLYFYWYRQILGQKVEFLVSFYNNEISEKSEIFDDQFSVERPDGSNFTLKIRSTKLEDSAMYFCASSPQENQPQHFGDGTRLSIL.